Presented here are 20 T cell receptor beta chains from one specimen sequenced in a study of blood T cell repertoires in COVID-19. Sequencing used immunoSEQ multiplex PCR; TCRdb keeps in-frame clones, though not all of them. The sample comprises some 120,000 clones, 65% to 85% of which are singletons, and around 5.6% rests with the top ten. Sequences were obtained from peripheral blood. The receptors shown here come from an elderly man with active or convalescent COVID-19.

The rearrangement links TRBV2 to TRBJ2-5; the match to TRBD1 covers 7 bases. From germline, CDR1 is SNHLY and CDR2 FYNNEI. The CDR3 is 15 amino acids. The V and J ends lost 7 bases and 3 bases, in that order; junction bases with no gene match: 11. DNA for the CDR3: TGTGCCAGCACCGTAACAGGGGAAAAGGAAGAGACCCAGTACTTC. Protein: CASTVTGEKEETQYF. Together with reference TRBV2 and TRBJ2-5, the CDR3 gives the full variable domain: EPEVTQTPSHQVTQMGQEVILRCVPISNHLYFYWYRQILGQKVEFLVSFYNNEISEKSEIFDDQFSVERPDGSNFTLKIRSTKLEDSAMYFCASTVTGEKEETQYFGPGTRLLVL.

This sequence joins TRBV2 and TRBJ2-7; 9 bases agree with TRBD1. V lost 5 bases to trimming and J lost 3 bases; unmatched junction nucleotides: 11. Germline V gene sequence: CDR1 SNHLY, CDR2 FYNNEI. There are 16 residues in the CDR3. The CDR3 DNA sequence: TGTGCCAGCAGTTATGGACCGGGACAGGGAAACTACGAGCAGTACTTC. Residues: CASSYGPGQGNYEQYF.

This rearrangement joins TRBV7-2 to TRBJ1-1; D is possibly TRBD1 (6 bases). The V gene's germline CDR1 is SGHTA and CDR2 FQGNSA. Trimming cost V 6 bases and J 1 base, with 12 bases left between them. The CDR3 has 14 residues. CDR3 sequence (DNA): TGTGCCAGCAGTTTGGGGGGGGCGAACACTGAAGCTTTCTTT. Its translation is CASSLGGANTEAFF.

This clone was detected a few times. This sequence joins TRBV2 and TRBJ1-2; 11 positions match TRBD1. This CDR3 has 15 residues. V lost 3 bases to trimming and J lost 4 bases; unmatched junction nucleotides: 4. Germline V gene data show CDR1 as SNHLY and CDR2 as FYNNEI. The CDR3 DNA reads as TGTGCCAGCAGTGAGGGGGACAGGGGGTTCTATGGCTACACCTTC. This translates into CASSEGDRGFYGYTF.

This clone has a handful of counts. The chain employs TRBV19 and TRBJ1-3, with TRBD1 as a possible D gene (6 bases). The CDR3 has 15 amino acids. Germline CDR1 is LNHDA and CDR2 is SQIVND (reference sequence). The V end lost 7 bases, the J end lost 0 bases, and 13 bases lay between the germline ends. The CDR3 loop is CASTRQVYSGNTIYF. The CDR3 coding sequence is TGTGCCAGTACTCGACAGGTGTACTCTGGAAACACCATATATTTT.

The CDR3 nucleotides read TGTGCCAGTAGTATCGGGGACAGGGCGAACACTGAAGCTTTCTTT. Translation gives CASSIGDRANTEAFF. V and J are TRBV19 and TRBJ1-1; the match to TRBD1 covers 9 bases. The CDR3 is 15 amino acids. The J segment lost 1 base and the V segment lost 3 bases, leaving 3 bases of the junction unmatched. Looked up from germline, CDR1 is LNHDA and CDR2 is SQIVND (reference sequence).

V usage is TRBV7-8 and J usage is TRBJ1-5; 9 bases agree with TRBD1. Germline V gene sequence: CDR1 SGHVS, CDR2 FQNEAQ. The J segment lost 4 bases and the V segment lost 5 bases, leaving 6 bases of the junction unmatched. CDR3 length: 15 amino acids. The CDR3 nucleotides are TGTGCCAGCAGCATGGGACAGGGAGGGAATCAGCCCCAGCATTTT. Protein sequence: CASSMGQGGNQPQHF.

V and J are TRBV10-3 and TRBJ2-1, with 15 nucleotides matching TRBD2. The germline V gene has CDR1 ENHRY and CDR2 SYGVKD. The CDR3 loop spans 15 amino acids. The ends lost 6 bases at V and 6 bases at J; junction bases unmatched: 3. The CDR3 region has the DNA TGTGCCATCAGCAAGGGACTAGCGGGGGGCAATGAGCAGTTCTTC. It codes for CAISKGLAGGNEQFF.

Remarks on this clone: One junction end does not reproduce the germline sequence, and a read error may be involved. V usage is TRBV6-5 and J usage is TRBJ1-2; D may be TRBD1 (5 bases). CDR3 size: 10 residues. Germline-derived CDR1 and CDR2 are MNHEY and SVGAGI. CDR3 protein: CASIAGSYYF. The CDR3 DNA sequence: TGTGCCAGCATTGCAGGGTCTTATTACTTC.

This clone was recorded once. This chain links TRBV2 with TRBJ1-1; unclear D gene. The V end lost 5 bases, the J end lost 0 bases, and 13 bases lay between the germline ends. This CDR3 spans 15 amino acids. CDR1 and CDR2 (germline): SNHLY, FYNNEI. The DNA of the CDR3 is TGTGCCAGCAGTCCACCCGGGAACCTGAACACTGAAGCTTTCTTT. Protein sequence: CASSPPGNLNTEAFF.

The genes are TRBV7-2 and TRBJ1-2; TRBD1 is a possible D gene (6 bases). Germline CDR1 and CDR2: SGHTA and FQGNSA. CDR3 length: 15 residues. V was shortened by 4 bases and J by 1 base, with 13 bases between the two germline ends. The CDR3 protein is CASSSDRMGNYGYTF. CDR3 in DNA: TGTGCCAGCAGCTCAGACAGGATGGGTAACTATGGCTACACCTTC.

This chain connects TRBV9 to TRBJ1-3, with D perhaps matching TRBD1 (5 bases). This CDR3 spans 14 amino acids. The germline V gene has CDR1 SGDLS and CDR2 YYNGEE. V lost 1 base and J lost 4, with 9 bases in between. The CDR3: CASSVQGSGNTIYF. The CDR3 region has the DNA TGTGCCAGCAGCGTACAGGGCTCGGGAAACACCATATATTTT.

V is TRBV29-1 and J is TRBJ1-1; 9 bases are a match to TRBD1. There are 12 residues in the CDR3. Per the germline V gene, CDR1 is SQVTM and CDR2 is ANQGSEA. With 8 bases clipped from V and 3 bases from J, the junction kept 4 bases outside the gene matches. CDR3 region: CSTGQGDTEAFF. DNA of the CDR3: TGCAGCACGGGACAGGGCGACACTGAAGCTTTCTTT.

On this clone: Other DNA variants within this sample encode the same CDR3. The J gene is TRBJ2-1, the V gene TRBV2; D remains ambiguous. The CDR3 covers 11 residues. Germline V CDR1 and CDR2: SNHLY, FYNNEI. V shed 5 bases and J shed 3 bases, with 2 bases lying between them. The CDR3 region has the DNA TGTGCCAGCAGTTACTACAATGAGCAGTTCTTC. It is translated as CASSYYNEQFF.

The CDR3 DNA reads TGTGCCAGTAGTATAGCCGCGGGTCGGGAAAAACTGTTTTTT. It specifies CASSIAAGREKLFF. The V call is TRBV19, the J call TRBJ1-4; D is ambiguous. V was cut by 1 base and J by 8 bases, with 11 bases left in between. CDR3 length equals 14 residues. From germline, CDR1 is LNHDA and CDR2 SQIVND (reference sequence). Full variable domain (outside the CDR3, taken from reference TRBV19 and TRBJ1-4): DGGITQSPKYLFRKEGQNVTLSCEQNLNHDAMYWYRQDPGQGLRLIYYSQIVNDFQKGDIAEGYSVSREKKESFPLTVTSAQKNPTAFYLCASSIAAGREKLFFGSGTQLSVL.

V is TRBV12-5 and J is TRBJ1-1; D call uncertain. Germline V gene lookup returns CDR1 LGHNT and CDR2 FRNRAP. Trimming shortened V by 4 bases and J by 11 bases, and 17 bases separated the two germline ends. The CDR3 sequence is 13 residues long. This CDR3 is CASGWGDRPGAFF. The CDR3 bases are TGTGCTAGTGGTTGGGGAGATCGGCCGGGTGCTTTCTTT.

The chain recombines TRBV3-1 (or the pseudogene TRBV3-2) with TRBJ2-6; 9 bases align to TRBD1. Germline trimming cut 4 bases from V and 0 bases from J; bases unmatched to any gene: 4. The CDR3 consists of 17 residues. Germline assignment: CDR1 LGHDT and CDR2 YNNKEL (reference sequence). The CDR3 DNA is TGTGCCAGCAGCCCTGGGACAGGGACCTCTGGGGCCAACGTCCTGACTTTC. This gives the protein CASSPGTGTSGANVLTF.

In this sample, this clone turned up a few times. J is TRBJ2-2 and V is TRBV7-2, with D unresolved. The germline gives CDR1 SGHTA, CDR2 FQGNSA. This CDR3 has 13 amino acids. Deletions cut 5 bases from V and 1 base from J, with 5 bases between. This CDR3 is CASSPQNTGELFF. In DNA form, the CDR3 reads TGTGCCAGCAGCCCCCAGAACACCGGGGAGCTGTTTTTT.

The CDR3 coding sequence is TGCAGCGTTGAAGATGGGCGGGGCCCTACCTACGAGCAGTACTTC. Translating it yields CSVEDGRGPTYEQYF. V usage is TRBV29-1 and J usage is TRBJ2-7, with D possibly being TRBD2 (6 bases). Germline V gene data show CDR1 as SQVTM and CDR2 as ANQGSEA. The CDR3 extends over 15 amino acids. The germline V and J ends were trimmed by 0 bases and 2 bases, with 14 bases remaining between them.

J is TRBJ2-3 and V is TRBV10-3; 8 bases are shared with TRBD1. Trimming removed 6 bases from V and 1 base from J; junction bases left unmatched: 3. The CDR3 is 14 residues long. Looked up from germline, CDR1 is ENHRY and CDR2 is SYGVKD. CDR3 sequence reads: CAIRQGQGTDTQYF. The CDR3 nucleotides are TGTGCCATCAGGCAGGGACAGGGCACAGATACGCAGTATTTT.